This T cell receptor (beta chain) emerged from a study of cytomegalovirus exposure and HLA in healthy donors. General study points: In vitro testing confirmed a few CMV-associated chains as specific for CMV antigens. Most CMV-associated TCR beta chains were later found to appear HLA-restricted. The classifier, whose performance was assessed in both the original and validation cohorts, reportedly diagnosed cytomegalovirus status with high specificity and sensitivity.

The PCR contained 60 Vbeta and 13 Jbeta primers. Sequencing was performed with immunoSEQ multiplex PCR; in TCRdb, only in-frame clones are kept and a portion is missing. The sample yields about 140,000 clones, around 68% seen once. Regarding donors, all were healthy bone marrow donors. On this clone itself: Its antigen is not identified.

This CDR3 is 15 amino acids long. Germline V lookup: CDR1 SGHVS, CDR2 FNYEAQ. The V segment lost 5 bases and the J segment 6 bases; nucleotides outside the gene matches: 4. The sequenced material came from PBMCs. The chain combines TRBV7-6 with TRBJ2-2; 12 nucleotides match TRBD2. The sequence came from a man aged 30 to 45 in good health and CMV-seropositive. Here the CDR3 reads CASSTGLAGSGELFF. DNA for the CDR3: TGTGCCAGCAGCACGGGACTAGCGGGTTCCGGGGAGCTGTTTTTT.